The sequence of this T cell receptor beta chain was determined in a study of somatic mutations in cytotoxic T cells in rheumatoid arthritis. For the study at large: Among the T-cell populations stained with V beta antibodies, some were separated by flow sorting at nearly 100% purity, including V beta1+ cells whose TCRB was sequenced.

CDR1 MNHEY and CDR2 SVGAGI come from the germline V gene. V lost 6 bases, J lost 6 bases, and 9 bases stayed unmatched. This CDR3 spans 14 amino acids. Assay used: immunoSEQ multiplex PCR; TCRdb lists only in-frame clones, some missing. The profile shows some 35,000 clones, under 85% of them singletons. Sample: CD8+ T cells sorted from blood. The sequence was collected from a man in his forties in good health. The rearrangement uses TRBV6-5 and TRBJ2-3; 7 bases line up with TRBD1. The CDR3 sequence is CASRLTGIADTQYF. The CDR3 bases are TGTGCCAGCAGATTGACAGGGATAGCGGATACGCAGTATTTT.